This TCR beta chain was sequenced for a study of T cells in Graves' hyperthyroidism and ophthalmopathy. At least ten counts were recorded for this clonotype. The length of the CDR3 is 16 residues. Trimming took 2 bases from V and 2 from J; bases not matched to a gene: 8. Germline lookup yields CDR1 MNHEY and CDR2 SVGAGI. TCR beta CDR3 regions were amplified from RNA transcripts. A first-round RT-PCR of the TCR CDR3 used the HTBI primer set. TCRdb re-derived calls from the multiplex PCR reads in MiXCR, one entry per CDR3 protein. The profile shows approximately 370,000 distinct CDR3 sequences, about 15% of them singletons.

The chain carries TRBV6-5 and TRBJ2-7; 8 bases are a match to TRBD1. The clonotype comes from a woman aged 30 to 39 with Graves' hyperthyroidism. The sequenced sample consisted of blood. CDR3 loop: CASSYRAQGATYEQYF. Written as DNA, the CDR3 is TGTGCCAGCAGTTACAGGGCCCAGGGGGCGACCTACGAGCAGTACTTC.